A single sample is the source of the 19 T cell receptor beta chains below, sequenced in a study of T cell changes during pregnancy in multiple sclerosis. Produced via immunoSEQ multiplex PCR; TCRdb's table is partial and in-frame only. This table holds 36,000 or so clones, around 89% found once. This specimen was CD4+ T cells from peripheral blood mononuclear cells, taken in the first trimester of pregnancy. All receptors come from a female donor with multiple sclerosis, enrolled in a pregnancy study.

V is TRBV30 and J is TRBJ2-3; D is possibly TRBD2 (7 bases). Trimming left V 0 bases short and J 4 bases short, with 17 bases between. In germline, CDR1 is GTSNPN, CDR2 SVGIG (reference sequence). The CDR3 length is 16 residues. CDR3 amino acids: CAWSVWRGRLADTQYF. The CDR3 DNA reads TGTGCCTGGAGTGTTTGGCGGGGGCGGTTGGCAGATACGCAGTATTTT.

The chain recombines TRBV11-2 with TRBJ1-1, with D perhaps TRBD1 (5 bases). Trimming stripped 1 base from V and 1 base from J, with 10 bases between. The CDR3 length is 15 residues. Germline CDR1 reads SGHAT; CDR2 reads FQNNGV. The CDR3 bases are TGTGCCAGCAGCTTAGCCCCAGGGTCGAACACTGAAGCTTTCTTT. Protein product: CASSLAPGSNTEAFF.

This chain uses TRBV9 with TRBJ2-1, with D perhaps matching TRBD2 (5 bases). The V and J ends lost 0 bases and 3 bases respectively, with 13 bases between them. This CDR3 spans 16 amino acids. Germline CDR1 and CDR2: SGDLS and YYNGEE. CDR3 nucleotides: TGTGCCAGCAGCGTAGGGGGTAGCGCCTACTACAATGAGCAGTTCTTC. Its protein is CASSVGGSAYYNEQFF.

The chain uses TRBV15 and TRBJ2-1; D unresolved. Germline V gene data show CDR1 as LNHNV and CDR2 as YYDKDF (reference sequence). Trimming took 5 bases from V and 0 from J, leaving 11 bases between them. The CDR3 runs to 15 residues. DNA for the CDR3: TGTGCCACCAGCCAAGACACCGGCTCCTACAATGAGCAGTTCTTC. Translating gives CATSQDTGSYNEQFF.

CDR3 in DNA: TGCAGCGTGAGGGACAGGGACCACGAGCAGTACTTC. Its translation: CSVRDRDHEQYF. The chain is built from TRBV29-1 and TRBJ2-7; 9 bases fit TRBD1. The CDR3 covers 12 residues. Germline assignment: CDR1 SQVTM and CDR2 ANQGSEA. J gave up 5 bases and V 6 bases, and 5 bases lay outside the gene matches.

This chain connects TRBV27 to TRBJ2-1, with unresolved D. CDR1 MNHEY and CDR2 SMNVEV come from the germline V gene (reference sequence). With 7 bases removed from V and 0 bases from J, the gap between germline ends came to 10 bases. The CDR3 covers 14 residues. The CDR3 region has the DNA TGTGCCAGCAATGTGGTCGGCTCCTACAATGAGCAGTTCTTC. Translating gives CASNVVGSYNEQFF.

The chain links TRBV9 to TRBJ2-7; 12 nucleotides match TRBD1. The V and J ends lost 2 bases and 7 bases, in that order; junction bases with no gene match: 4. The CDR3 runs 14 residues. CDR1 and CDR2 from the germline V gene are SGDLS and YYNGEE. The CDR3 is CASSVGQGAEEQYF. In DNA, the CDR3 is TGTGCCAGCAGCGTGGGACAGGGGGCAGAAGAGCAGTACTTC. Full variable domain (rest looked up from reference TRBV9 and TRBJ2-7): DSGVTQTPKHLITATGQRVTLRCSPRSGDLSVYWYQQSLDQGLQFLIQYYNGEERAKGNILERFSAQQFPDLHSELNLSSLELGDSALYFCASSVGQGAEEQYFGPGTRLTVT.

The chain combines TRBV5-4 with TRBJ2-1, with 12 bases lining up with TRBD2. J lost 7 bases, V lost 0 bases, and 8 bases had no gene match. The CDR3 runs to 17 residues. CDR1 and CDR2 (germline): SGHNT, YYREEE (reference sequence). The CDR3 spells CASSLGLAGGWGNEQFF. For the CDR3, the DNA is TGTGCCAGCAGCTTGGGGCTAGCGGGGGGGTGGGGGAATGAGCAGTTCTTC.

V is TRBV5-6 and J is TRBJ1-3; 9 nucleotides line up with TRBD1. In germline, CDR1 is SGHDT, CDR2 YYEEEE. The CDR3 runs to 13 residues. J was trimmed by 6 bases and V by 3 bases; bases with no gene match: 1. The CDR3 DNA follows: TGTGCCAGCAGCTGGACAGGGGAAAACACCATATATTTT. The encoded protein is CASSWTGENTIYF.

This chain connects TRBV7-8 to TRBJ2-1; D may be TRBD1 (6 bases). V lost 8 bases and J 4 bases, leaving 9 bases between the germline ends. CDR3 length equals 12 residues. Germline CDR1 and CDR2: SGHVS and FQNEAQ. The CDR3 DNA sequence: TGTGCCAGCGGAGGACAGTACAATGAGCAGTTCTTC. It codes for CASGGQYNEQFF.

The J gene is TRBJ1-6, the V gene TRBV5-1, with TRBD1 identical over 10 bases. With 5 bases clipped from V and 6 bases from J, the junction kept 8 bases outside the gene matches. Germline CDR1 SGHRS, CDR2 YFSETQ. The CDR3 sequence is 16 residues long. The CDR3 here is CASSPRDRGSNSPLHF. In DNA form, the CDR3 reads TGCGCCAGCAGTCCCCGGGACAGGGGCTCTAATTCACCCCTCCACTTT.

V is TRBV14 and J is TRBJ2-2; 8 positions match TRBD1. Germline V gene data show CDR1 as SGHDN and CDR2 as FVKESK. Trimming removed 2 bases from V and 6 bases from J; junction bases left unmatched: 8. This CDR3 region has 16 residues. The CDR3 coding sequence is TGTGCCAGCAGCCAACCCGGACAGGGAATAGCCGGGGAGCTGTTTTTT. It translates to CASSQPGQGIAGELFF.

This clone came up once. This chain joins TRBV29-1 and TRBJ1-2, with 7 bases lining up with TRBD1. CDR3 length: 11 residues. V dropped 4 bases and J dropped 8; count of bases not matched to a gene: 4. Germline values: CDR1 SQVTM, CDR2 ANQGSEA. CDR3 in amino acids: CSVGDREGYTF. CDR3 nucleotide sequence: TGCAGCGTTGGCGACAGGGAGGGCTACACCTTC.

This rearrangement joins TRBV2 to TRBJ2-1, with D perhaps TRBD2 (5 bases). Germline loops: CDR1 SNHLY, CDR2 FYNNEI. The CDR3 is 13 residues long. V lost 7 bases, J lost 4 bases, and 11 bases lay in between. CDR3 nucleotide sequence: TGTGCCAGCATACCTAGCAGTTACAATGAGCAGTTCTTC. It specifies CASIPSSYNEQFF.

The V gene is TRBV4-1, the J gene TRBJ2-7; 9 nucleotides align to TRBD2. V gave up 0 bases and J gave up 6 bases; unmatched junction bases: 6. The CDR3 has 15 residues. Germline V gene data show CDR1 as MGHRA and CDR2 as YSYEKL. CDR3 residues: CASSQDPAGGPEQYF. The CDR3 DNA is TGCGCCAGCAGCCAAGATCCCGCGGGGGGGCCCGAGCAGTACTTC.

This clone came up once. This CDR3 reads CASSRGGEKLFF. For the CDR3, the DNA is TGTGCCAGCAGTAGGGGGGGAGAAAAACTGTTTTTT. The chain joins TRBV28 to TRBJ1-4, with D tentatively TRBD1 (6 bases). The length of the CDR3 is 12 residues. Germline CDR1 reads MDHEN; CDR2 reads SYDVKM. V lost 5 bases and J lost 8, with 9 bases in between.

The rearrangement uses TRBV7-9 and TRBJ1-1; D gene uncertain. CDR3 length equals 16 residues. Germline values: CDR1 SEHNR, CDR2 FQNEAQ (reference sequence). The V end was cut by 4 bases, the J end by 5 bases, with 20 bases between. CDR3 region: CASSSPLKGVVTEAFF. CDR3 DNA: TGTGCCAGCAGCTCCCCCCTAAAGGGAGTCGTTACTGAAGCTTTCTTT.

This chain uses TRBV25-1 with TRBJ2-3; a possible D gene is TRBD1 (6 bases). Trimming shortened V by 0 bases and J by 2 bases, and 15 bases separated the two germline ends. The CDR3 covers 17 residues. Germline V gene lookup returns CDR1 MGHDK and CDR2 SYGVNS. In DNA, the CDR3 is TGTGCCAGCAGTGAATATAAGCCAGGGGCCCCCACAGATACGCAGTATTTT. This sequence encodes CASSEYKPGAPTDTQYF.

The CDR3, as DNA: TGTGCCAGCAGCCCTTTGGGGGCCAACACCGGGGAGCTGTTTTTT. Translating gives CASSPLGANTGELFF. V and J are TRBV11-3 and TRBJ2-2; tentative D call: TRBD1 (6 bases). The CDR3 is 15 amino acids. Trimming took off 5 bases at V and 2 bases at J, with 12 bases between the two ends. Germline V CDR1 and CDR2: SGHNT, YENEEA. The complete variable domain, with remaining parts taken from reference TRBV11-3 and TRBJ2-2, reads EAGVVQSPRYKIIEKKQPVAFWCNPISGHNTLYWYLQNLGQGPELLIRYENEEAVDDSQLPKDRFSAERLKGVDSTLKIQPAELGDSAVYLCASSPLGANTGELFFGEGSRLTVL.